Listed below are T cell receptor beta chains from one sample, sequenced in a study of cytomegalovirus exposure and HLA in healthy donors. Produced via immunoSEQ multiplex PCR; TCRdb's table is partial and in-frame only. Of around 70,000 clones listed, roughly 80% are singletons. Sequenced sample: PBMCs. All receptors come from a girl aged 10-17 years in good health and CMV-seropositive. CDR3s include the opening cysteine and the closing phenylalanine or tryptophan. Fields, in order: clone size, V gene, J gene, D gene, CDR3 length, CDR3 protein, CDR3 DNA. A D gene is named only where the DNA matches it firmly. Expanded clones are given a class, and other clones once, few, many or no size at all.

size: .; V: TRBV29-1; J: TRBJ1-2; D: .; length: 12; CDR3: CSVVGSNYGYTF; DNA: TGCAGCGTTGTTGGCTCTAACTATGGCTACACCTTC
size: .; V: TRBV2; J: TRBJ1-2; D: TRBD1; length: 17; CDR3: CASSEIWGTGPNYGYTF; DNA: TGTGCCAGCAGTGAAATTTGGGGGACAGGGCCCAACTATGGCTACACCTTC
size: .; V: TRBV11-2; J: TRBJ2-1; D: .; length: 17; CDR3: CASSLGRRGSSYNEQFF; DNA: TGTGCCAGCAGCTTAGGTCGGCGCGGCTCGTCCTACAATGAGCAGTTCTTC
size: few; V: TRBV15; J: TRBJ2-7; D: TRBD1; length: 14; CDR3: CATSLPGQFYEQYF; DNA: TGTGCCACCAGCCTCCCGGGACAGTTCTACGAGCAGTACTTC
size: .; V: TRBV6-6; J: TRBJ2-5; D: .; length: 15; CDR3: CASSYSWRDQETQYF; DNA: TGTGCCAGCAGTTACTCTTGGAGAGACCAAGAGACCCAGTACTTC
size: once; V: TRBV19; J: TRBJ1-1; D: TRBD1; length: 14; CDR3: CASGADRGDTEAFF; DNA: TGTGCCAGTGGCGCTGACAGGGGGGACACTGAAGCTTTCTTT
size: .; V: TRBV9; J: TRBJ1-5; D: .; length: 14; CDR3: CASSVSQGSQPQHF; DNA: TGTGCCAGCAGCGTATCTCAGGGAAGCCAGCCCCAGCATTTT
size: few; V: TRBV25-1; J: TRBJ1-4; D: TRBD1; length: 16; CDR3: CASSEFGTATNEKLFF; DNA: TGTGCCAGCAGTGAATTCGGGACAGCAACTAATGAAAAACTGTTTTTT
size: .; V: TRBV2; J: TRBJ2-7; D: .; length: 12; CDR3: CASSEEWYEQYF; DNA: TGTGCCAGCAGTGAGGAGTGGTACGAGCAGTACTTC
size: .; V: TRBV28; J: TRBJ2-3; D: TRBD2; length: 15; CDR3: CASSLTSGGTDTQYF; DNA: TGTGCCAGCAGTCTAACTAGCGGGGGCACAGATACGCAGTATTTT
size: few; V: TRBV6-1; J: TRBJ1-1; D: .; length: 14; CDR3: CASSVGDENTEAFF; DNA: TGTGCCAGCAGTGTAGGGGATGAGAACACTGAAGCTTTCTTT
size: .; V: TRBV6-1; J: TRBJ1-4; D: .; length: 14; CDR3: CASSLQDTNEKLFF; DNA: TGTGCCAGCAGCTTACAGGACACTAATGAAAAACTGTTTTTT
size: .; V: TRBV30; J: TRBJ2-1; D: .; length: 13; CDR3: CAWSVKAGNEQFF; DNA: TGTGCCTGGAGTGTAAAAGCGGGCAATGAGCAGTTCTTC
size: .; V: TRBV30; J: TRBJ1-2; D: .; length: 10; CDR3: CAGGVGGYTF; DNA: TGTGCAGGGGGAGTGGGTGGCTACACCTTC
size: once; V: TRBV6-5; J: TRBJ1-1; D: .; length: 13; CDR3: CASSPSTGTEAFF; DNA: TGTGCCAGCAGTCCATCTACAGGGACTGAAGCTTTCTTT
size: .; V: TRBV9; J: TRBJ2-7; D: TRBD2; length: 14; CDR3: CASSVGAGGIEQYF; DNA: TGTGCCAGCAGCGTAGGGGCGGGGGGAATAGAGCAGTACTTC
size: .; V: TRBV5-1; J: TRBJ1-1; D: .; length: 14; CDR3: CASSLGGLSTEAFF; DNA: TGCGCCAGCAGCTTGGGGGGACTTAGCACTGAAGCTTTCTTT
size: few; V: TRBV6-5; J: TRBJ2-5; D: .; length: 14; CDR3: CASSALDSEETQYF; DNA: TGTGCCAGCAGTGCTCTAGACAGTGAAGAGACCCAGTACTTC
size: .; V: TRBV19; J: TRBJ2-1; D: .; length: 14; CDR3: CASSIMVMGDEQFF; DNA: TGTGCCAGTAGTATTATGGTCATGGGAGATGAGCAGTTCTTC
size: .; V: TRBV6-6; J: TRBJ1-6; D: TRBD1; length: 13; CDR3: CATGQGPWSPLHF; DNA: TGTGCCACCGGACAGGGCCCTTGGTCACCCCTCCACTTT
size: .; V: TRBV7-2; J: TRBJ2-7; D: .; length: 14; CDR3: CASSLGGDSYEQYF; DNA: TGTGCCAGCAGCTTAGGTGGAGATTCCTACGAGCAGTACTTC
size: .; V: TRBV6-5; J: TRBJ2-4; D: TRBD2; length: 13; CDR3: CASSGGAKNIQYF; DNA: TGTGCCAGCAGCGGGGGGGCCAAAAACATTCAGTACTTC
size: medium-sized; V: TRBV2; J: TRBJ1-4; D: TRBD1; length: 10; CDR3: CASRDRGVFF; DNA: TGTGCCAGCCGGGACAGGGGTGTGTTTTTT
size: .; V: TRBV29-1; J: TRBJ2-7; D: .; length: 13; CDR3: CSVETGKAYEQYF; DNA: TGCAGCGTGGAAACAGGGAAAGCCTACGAGCAGTACTTC
size: .; V: TRBV7-8; J: TRBJ1-2; D: .; length: 14; CDR3: CASSPPGGDYGYTF; DNA: TGTGCCAGCAGCCCCCCCGGGGGGGACTATGGCTACACCTTC
size: .; V: TRBV2; J: TRBJ2-1; D: TRBD2; length: 16; CDR3: CASSKLAGSSYNEQFF; DNA: TGTGCCAGCAGTAAACTAGCGGGTAGCTCCTACAATGAGCAGTTCTTC
size: .; V: TRBV6-1; J: TRBJ1-2; D: .; length: 16; CDR3: CASSELAGGVGYGYTF; DNA: TGTGCCAGCAGTGAACTGGCGGGAGGGGTCGGCTATGGCTACACCTTC
size: .; V: TRBV4-2; J: TRBJ1-6; D: .; length: 16; CDR3: CASSQDQLGAGSPLHF; DNA: TGTGCCAGCAGCCAAGATCAACTGGGCGCAGGCTCACCCCTCCACTTT
size: .; V: TRBV5-1; J: TRBJ1-4; D: .; length: 16; CDR3: CASSLGPQQANEKLFF; DNA: TGCGCCAGCAGCCTGGGGCCCCAGCAGGCTAATGAAAAACTGTTTTTT
size: .; V: TRBV7-9; J: TRBJ1-3; D: .; length: 16; CDR3: CASSLAGQGSGNTIYF; DNA: TGTGCCAGCAGCTTAGCAGGCCAGGGCTCTGGAAACACCATATATTTT
size: .; V: TRBV5-6; J: TRBJ2-7; D: .; length: 11; CDR3: CASSWLYEQYF; DNA: TGTGCCAGCAGTTGGCTGTACGAGCAGTACTTC
size: .; V: TRBV29-1; J: TRBJ1-1; D: TRBD1; length: 13; CDR3: CSVQGGLNTEAFF; DNA: TGCAGCGTCCAGGGGGGATTGAACACTGAAGCTTTCTTT
size: .; V: TRBV5-1; J: TRBJ2-5; D: .; length: 17; CDR3: CASSLSAGGQGGETQYF; DNA: TGCGCCAGCAGCTTGTCGGCTGGAGGGCAGGGGGGCGAGACCCAGTACTTC
size: .; V: TRBV29-1; J: TRBJ2-7; D: .; length: 13; CDR3: CSAQHSGVAEQYF; DNA: TGCAGCGCCCAGCACTCCGGGGTAGCCGAGCAGTACTTC
size: .; V: TRBV30; J: TRBJ2-7; D: TRBD2; length: 13; CDR3: CAWSEGLAGERYF; DNA: TGTGCCTGGAGTGAGGGATTAGCGGGAGAGCGGTACTTC
size: .; V: TRBV5-4; J: TRBJ2-1; D: TRBD2; length: 15; CDR3: CASSTSGGVYNEQFF; DNA: TGTGCCAGCAGTACCAGCGGGGGGGTCTACAATGAGCAGTTCTTC
size: .; V: TRBV7-9; J: TRBJ2-5; D: TRBD1; length: 14; CDR3: CASSAYQGAETQYF; DNA: TGTGCCAGCAGCGCATATCAGGGGGCGGAGACCCAGTACTTC
size: .; V: TRBV23-1; J: TRBJ2-7; D: .; length: 11; CDR3: CASPGSYEQYF; DNA: TGCGCCAGCCCGGGCTCCTACGAGCAGTACTTC
size: .; V: TRBV9; J: TRBJ2-7; D: TRBD1; length: 13; CDR3: CASSATGTHEQYF; DNA: TGTGCCAGCAGCGCGACAGGGACCCACGAGCAGTACTTC
size: once; V: TRBV27; J: TRBJ2-2; D: TRBD1; length: 21; CDR3: CASSPAGTGQSLLTNTGELFF; DNA: TGTGCCAGCAGTCCCGCGGGGACAGGACAGTCCTTACTAACGAACACCGGGGAGCTGTTTTTT
size: .; V: TRBV29-1; J: TRBJ2-1; D: .; length: 13; CDR3: CSVRGILYNEQFF; DNA: TGCAGCGTTAGGGGTATTCTCTACAATGAGCAGTTCTTC
size: .; V: TRBV7-9; J: TRBJ2-2; D: .; length: 13; CDR3: CASSLVTAGELFF; DNA: TGTGCCAGCAGCTTAGTGACAGCAGGGGAGCTGTTTTTT
size: once; V: TRBV19; J: TRBJ1-4; D: .; length: 12; CDR3: CASSGGWEKLFF; DNA: TGTGCCAGCAGCGGGGGCTGGGAAAAACTGTTTTTT
size: .; V: TRBV28; J: TRBJ2-1; D: .; length: 14; CDR3: CASSLLREDNEQFF; DNA: TGTGCCAGCAGTTTACTCAGGGAAGACAATGAGCAGTTCTTC
size: .; V: TRBV7-2; J: TRBJ2-7; D: TRBD2; length: 19; CDR3: CASSFTTGLAGDSSYEQYF; DNA: TGTGCCAGCAGCTTTACAACGGGACTAGCGGGGGACAGCTCCTACGAGCAGTACTTC
size: .; V: TRBV23-1; J: TRBJ1-2; D: .; length: 13; CDR3: CASSQSGPFGYTF; DNA: TGCGCCAGCAGTCAATCGGGCCCGTTTGGCTACACCTTC